The 26 T cell receptor beta chains given below trace back to one sample, sequenced in a study of blood T cell repertoires in COVID-19. TCRdb's table, derived via immunoSEQ multiplex PCR, lists solely in-frame clones and lacks some. The sample consists of roughly 71,000 clones, roughly 84% of them appearing once. Input material: peripheral blood. These receptors all stem from a man aged 50 to 60 with active COVID-19.

This chain connects TRBV19 to TRBJ1-5; TRBD1 agrees at 8 bases. The CDR3 contains 13 residues. With V trimmed by 10 bases and J by 9 bases, 11 bases remained unmatched. Germline lookup yields CDR1 LNHDA and CDR2 SQIVND (reference sequence). CDR3 loop: CATADRVIPPQHF. The DNA of the CDR3 is TGTGCCACCGCGGACAGGGTCATCCCGCCCCAGCATTTT.

V and J are TRBV20-1 and TRBJ2-7; 10 bases align to TRBD2. J was trimmed by 3 bases and V by 3 bases; bases with no gene match: 11. This CDR3 is built from 16 residues. The V gene's germline CDR1 is DFQATT and CDR2 SNEGSKA (reference sequence). In DNA form, the CDR3 reads TGCAGTGCTAGTATGCCTAGCGGGGGCCTTAACTACGAGCAGTACTTC. It encodes CSASMPSGGLNYEQYF.

This chain uses TRBV12-3 or TRBV12-4 with TRBJ2-7; D possibly corresponds to TRBD2 (5 bases). V shed 5 bases and J shed 4 bases, with 6 bases lying between them. The CDR3 runs to 11 residues. The CDR3 nucleotides are TGTGCCAGCAGTCGGACTTACGAGCAGTACTTC. The encoded protein is CASSRTYEQYF.

The chain recombines TRBV19 with TRBJ2-3, with 9 bases matching TRBD2. Germline CDR1 and CDR2: LNHDA and SQIVND (reference sequence). J was trimmed by 10 bases and V by 6 bases; bases with no gene match: 11. The CDR3 loop spans 14 amino acids. CDR3 DNA: TGTGCCAGTAGGCCGGGACTAGCTCTTAGTGCGCAGTATTTT. Translation gives CASRPGLALSAQYF.

The chain joins TRBV19 to TRBJ1-1; TRBD1 matches at 9 bases. The CDR3 has 16 amino acids. Germline V lookup: CDR1 LNHDA, CDR2 SQIVND (reference sequence). With V trimmed by 4 bases and J by 4 bases, 10 bases remained unmatched. The CDR3 region has the DNA TGTGCCAGTAGTACCTCCGGGACAGGGTTGGCCACTGAAGCTTTCTTT. Its protein product is CASSTSGTGLATEAFF. The entire variable domain, with the rest obtained from reference TRBV19 and TRBJ1-1, is as follows: DGGITQSPKYLFRKEGQNVTLSCEQNLNHDAMYWYRQDPGQGLRLIYYSQIVNDFQKGDIAEGYSVSREKKESFPLTVTSAQKNPTAFYLCASSTSGTGLATEAFFGQGTRLTVV.

The chain couples TRBV25-1 to TRBJ2-3; a weak D match, TRBD2 (5 bases). The CDR3 extends over 12 amino acids. Per the germline V gene, CDR1 is MGHDK and CDR2 is SYGVNS. Trimming took 6 bases from V and 1 from J, leaving 5 bases between them. This CDR3 is CASRRGTDTQYF. In nucleotides, the CDR3 is TGTGCCAGCAGGAGGGGCACAGATACGCAGTATTTT. Full variable domain (missing parts from reference TRBV25-1 and TRBJ2-3): EADIYQTPRYLVIGTGKKITLECSQTMGHDKMYWYQQDPGMELHLIHYSYGVNSTEKGDLSSESTVSRIRTEHFPLTLESARPSHTSQYLCASRRGTDTQYFGPGTRLTVL.

This clone was found once. The rearrangement uses TRBV5-1 and TRBJ2-2; no firm D call. The ends were cut back, 0 bases at V and 7 bases at J, with 7 bases in the middle. This CDR3 has 13 residues. Germline lookup yields CDR1 SGHRS and CDR2 YFSETQ. The CDR3: CASSLGASGELFF. In DNA, the CDR3 is TGCGCCAGCAGCTTGGGGGCGAGCGGGGAGCTGTTTTTT. Variable domain in full (rest from reference TRBV5-1 and TRBJ2-2): KAGVTQTPRYLIKTRGQQVTLSCSPISGHRSVSWYQQTPGQGLQFLFEYFSETQRNKGNFPGRFSGRQFSNSRSEMNVSTLELGDSALYLCASSLGASGELFFGEGSRLTVL.

In its sample, this clone was seen a few times. Other DNA sequences in this specimen translate into the identical CDR3. V gene TRBV2 combines with J gene TRBJ2-5; a weak D match, TRBD2 (5 bases). V dropped 4 bases and J dropped 0 bases, with 12 bases sitting between them. The CDR3 totals 15 residues. CDR1 SNHLY and CDR2 FYNNEI come from the germline V gene. In nucleotides, the CDR3 is TGTGCCAGCAGTGGGTCCTCGGGATACCAAGAGACCCAGTACTTC. It specifies CASSGSSGYQETQYF.

The rearrangement uses TRBV4-1 and TRBJ1-2; no definite D call. Per germline, CDR1 MGHRA and CDR2 YSYEKL. The CDR3 totals 15 residues. Trimming took 1 base from V and 4 from J, leaving 13 bases between them. The CDR3 nucleotides are TGCGCCAGCAGCCAAGGGAGGCAGGCAGTCTATGGCTACACCTTC. Its protein is CASSQGRQAVYGYTF.

The rearrangement uses TRBV27 and TRBJ2-1, with a weak D call TRBD2 (6 bases). The CDR3 loop spans 14 amino acids. CDR1 is MNHEY and CDR2 is SMNVEV in the germline V gene (reference sequence). V lost 3 bases, J lost 5 bases, and 11 bases lay in between. CDR3 DNA: TGTGCCAGCAGTTTTGGGGGACTTCACAATGAGCAGTTCTTC. Protein product: CASSFGGLHNEQFF.

For the CDR3, the DNA is TGTGCCATCTACAGGACAAACTACAATGAGCAGTTCTTC. This gives the protein CAIYRTNYNEQFF. The rearrangement uses TRBV10-3 and TRBJ2-1; TRBD1 might be the D (5 bases). The germline gives CDR1 ENHRY, CDR2 SYGVKD. The CDR3 is 13 residues long. Deletions cut 8 bases from V and 3 bases from J, with 11 bases between.

The gene calls are TRBV12-3 or TRBV12-4 and TRBJ1-2; D is unclear. Trimming took off 3 bases at V and 7 bases at J, with 9 bases between the two ends. CDR3 length: 12 amino acids. The CDR3: CASSFAGSGYTF. The CDR3 DNA reads TGTGCCAGCAGTTTTGCGGGGAGTGGCTACACCTTC.

This clone has a single count. The chain recombines TRBV29-1 with TRBJ2-3; 7 bases line up with TRBD1. This CDR3 is built from 15 residues. The V gene's germline CDR1 is SQVTM and CDR2 ANQGSEA. The V gene end was trimmed by 2 bases and the J gene end by 2 bases; junction bases not matched to a gene: 7. CDR3 protein: CSVERQGDNTDTQYF. The CDR3 region has the DNA TGCAGCGTTGAACGACAGGGAGATAACACAGATACGCAGTATTTT.

The chain links TRBV4-3 to TRBJ2-3; 15 bases map to TRBD2. Germline V CDR1 and CDR2: LGHNA, YSLEER. V dropped 0 bases and J dropped 4; count of bases not matched to a gene: 8. This CDR3 contains 19 residues. The CDR3 reads CASSQDWTSGGVRADTQYF. DNA for the CDR3: TGCGCCAGCAGCCAAGATTGGACTAGCGGGGGGGTCCGGGCAGATACGCAGTATTTT.

In the case of this clone: The junction departs from germline at one end; a sequencing error may be responsible. This rearrangement joins TRBV7-7 to TRBJ1-5; D is ambiguous. CDR1 is SSHAT, CDR2 FNYEAQ, per germline (reference sequence). This CDR3 comprises 12 residues. This CDR3 reads CASSPNPQPQHF. CDR3 nucleotides: TGTGCTAGCAGTCCCAATCCCCAGCCCCAGCATTTT.

The chain uses TRBV6-5 and TRBJ2-7, with 7 nucleotides matching TRBD1. V trimming: 6 bases; J trimming: 6 bases; junction bases outside the gene matches: 11. The CDR3 length is 14 residues. Germline CDR1 reads MNHEY; CDR2 reads SVGAGI. In DNA, the CDR3 is TGTGCCAGCAGCCGGGGACAGCCCCATACCGAGCAGTACTTC. Protein product: CASSRGQPHTEQYF.

The chain uses TRBV5-1 and TRBJ2-1; D ambiguous. V was cut by 0 bases and J by 3 bases, with 10 bases left in between. This CDR3 has 15 amino acids. Germline-derived CDR1 and CDR2 are SGHRS and YFSETQ. The CDR3 DNA reads as TGCGCCAGCAGCTTGGTGGCAGGTCTCTACAATGAGCAGTTCTTC. Protein: CASSLVAGLYNEQFF.

The chain links TRBV30 to TRBJ2-7; TRBD1 matches 10 bases. From germline, CDR1 is GTSNPN and CDR2 SVGIG (reference sequence). The length of the CDR3 is 13 residues. The CDR3 DNA follows: TGTGCGAGGAGGGACAGGGGTTCCTACGAGCAGTACTTC. Residues: CARRDRGSYEQYF.

V gene TRBV6-5 combines with J gene TRBJ2-1; D possibly corresponds to TRBD1 (5 bases). The CDR3 has 15 residues. CDR1 and CDR2 from the germline V gene are MNHEY and SVGAGI. Trimming pared 3 bases from V and 0 bases from J, leaving 9 bases between. The CDR3, as DNA: TGTGCCAGCAGTTATCGGACAAGCTCCTACAATGAGCAGTTCTTC. This encodes CASSYRTSSYNEQFF.

This clone was counted once. The V and J genes are TRBV7-9 and TRBJ2-7, with 8 nucleotides matching TRBD2. V was pared by 4 bases and J by 10 bases, with 12 bases of the junction left unmatched. The CDR3 runs 14 residues. From germline, CDR1 is SEHNR and CDR2 FQNEAQ (reference sequence). The CDR3 is CASSSDTYGGGQYF. DNA for the CDR3: TGTGCCAGCAGCTCCGACACCTACGGGGGGGGCCAGTACTTC. The whole variable domain, remainder taken from reference TRBV7-9 and TRBJ2-7, is DTGVSQNPRHKITKRGQNVTFRCDPISEHNRLYWYRQTLGQGPEFLTYFQNEAQLEKSRLLSDRFSAERPKGSFSTLEIQRTEQGDSAMYLCASSSDTYGGGQYFGPGTRLTVT.

The V gene is TRBV6-5, the J gene TRBJ2-6; D is uncertain. Trimming left V 2 bases short and J 2 bases short, with 7 bases between. The germline V gene has CDR1 MNHEY and CDR2 SVGAGI. The CDR3 spans 15 residues. In nucleotides, the CDR3 is TGTGCCAGCAGTTACGAGTTGACTGGGGCCAACGTCCTGACTTTC. This gives the protein CASSYELTGANVLTF.

CDR3 nucleotides: TGTGCCAGTAGTATCCTCGAGGCGGGGAGGAGCAATCAGCCCCAGCATTTT. Translated, it gives CASSILEAGRSNQPQHF. The chain links TRBV19 to TRBJ1-5; D unresolved. The V end lost 3 bases, the J end lost 1 base, and 16 bases lay between the germline ends. From germline, CDR1 is LNHDA and CDR2 SQIVND (reference sequence). CDR3 length equals 17 residues.

This chain connects TRBV2 to TRBJ2-7, with D possibly being TRBD1 (6 bases). Germline CDR1 and CDR2: SNHLY and FYNNEI. The length of the CDR3 is 13 residues. Trimming stripped 6 bases from V and 3 bases from J, with 12 bases between. The CDR3 DNA reads TGTGCCAGCAGCCGACAGGTCAGCTACGAGCAGTACTTC. Its protein product is CASSRQVSYEQYF.

The gene calls are TRBV2 and TRBJ2-6, with 7 bases lining up with TRBD1. The germline gives CDR1 SNHLY, CDR2 FYNNEI. Germline trimming cut 8 bases from V and 0 bases from J; bases unmatched to any gene: 7. The CDR3 is made up of 16 amino acids. Here the CDR3 DNA reads TGTGCCAGCGCTAGGGGGCGAAGCTCTGGGGCCAACGTCCTGACTTTC. Its protein product is CASARGRSSGANVLTF.

This chain joins TRBV10-3 and TRBJ2-1; a weak D match, TRBD1 (5 bases). CDR3 length: 15 amino acids. V was cut by 4 bases and J by 3 bases, with 13 bases left in between. Germline values: CDR1 ENHRY, CDR2 SYGVKD. The CDR3 loop is CAISGGDSLYNEQFF. The CDR3, as DNA: TGTGCCATCAGTGGCGGAGACAGCCTCTACAATGAGCAGTTCTTC.

The chain joins TRBV30 to TRBJ2-1, with 10 bases lining up with TRBD2. V lost 0 bases and J lost 7; bases outside the gene matches: 6. The CDR3 covers 15 residues. Germline CDR1 GTSNPN, CDR2 SVGIG (reference sequence). CDR3 protein: CAWSVRASGGNEQFF. The CDR3 coding sequence is TGTGCCTGGAGTGTACGGGCTAGCGGGGGTAATGAGCAGTTCTTC.